The clone carrying this T cell receptor (beta chain) was observed many times. Its matching antigen is unknown. CDR1 is SGHKS, CDR2 YYEKEE, per germline (reference sequence). J gave up 7 bases and V 4 bases, and 11 bases lay outside the gene matches. This CDR3 contains 16 residues. The data belong to a study of CD8+ T cells in alopecia areata. Study conclusions and caveats: More clonal than normal scalp was lesional scalp, particularly alopecia totalis/universalis.

Sequencing templates came from extracted RNA that was reverse transcribed into cDNA. Repertoires were generated with immunoSEQ multiplex PCR, while TCRdb's copy carries only in-frame clones and drops some. In the table there are roughly 200,000 clones, roughly two fifths of which are singletons. Treatment of the sample: oral pan-JAK inhibitor, 5-10 mg twice daily. The V call is TRBV5-5, the J call TRBJ2-1, with TRBD2 matching over 10 bases. The sample in question was CD4+ T cells sorted from blood, obtained around week 30, from a patient treated with tofacitinib. The TCR originated in a human donor with alopecia areata. CDR3 region: CASSLNVIAGGNEQFF. DNA for the CDR3: TGTGCCAGCAGCCTAAATGTAATAGCGGGGGGAAATGAGCAGTTCTTC.